This T cell receptor (beta chain) was sequenced in a study of neurological immune-mediated disorders. This clonotype appeared many times. Whenever a sequencing run was performed, it yielded over 170 million TCR-beta sequences from 15-18 subjects. TCRdb reprocessed the 5' RACE reads via MiXCR and lists one record per CDR3 protein. The table records some 15,000 distinct CDR3 sequences, under 3.5% of them present only once. The CDR3 loop spans 14 amino acids. Trimming removed 4 bases from V and 4 bases from J; junction bases left unmatched: 4. The germline V gene encodes CDR1 SQVTM and CDR2 ANQGSEA. Sequencing was carried out using CD8+ T cells from blood. The TCR was taken from a woman aged 40 to 50 in good health. The chain recombines TRBV29-1 with TRBJ2-6; the match to TRBD1 covers 7 bases. The CDR3 sequence: CSVAGGTGANVLTF. The CDR3, as DNA: TGCAGCGTTGCAGGGGGAACCGGGGCCAACGTCCTGACTTTC.